This TCR beta chain comes out of a study of T cells in Graves' hyperthyroidism and ophthalmopathy. Amplification targeted TCR beta CDR3 regions from RNA transcripts. RT-PCR in the first round (using the HTBI primer set) targeted the TCR CDR3. One entry per CDR3 protein results from TCRdb running MiXCR on the multiplex PCR reads. The repertoire includes a few hundred thousand distinct CDR3 sequences, about 43% of them detected once, and roughly 7.7% sits in the top ten. The CDR3 runs 14 residues. V shed 3 bases and J shed 5 bases, with 14 bases lying between them. Per germline, CDR1 LNHNV and CDR2 YYDKDF (reference sequence).

The chain employs TRBV15 and TRBJ2-7; D possibly corresponds to TRBD2 (6 bases). The specimen was peripheral blood or thyroid tissue (not recorded which). This clonotype was obtained from a woman aged 18-29 years with Graves' hyperthyroidism. The CDR3 DNA reads as TGTGCCACCAGCAGTCCCGGGAGTACTGACGAGCAGTACTTC. This gives the protein CATSSPGSTDEQYF.